The source of this TCR beta chain is a study of Graves' ophthalmopathy and Graves' hyperthyroidism. This clonotype occurred many times. TCR beta CDR3 amplification used RNA transcripts. The first-round RT-PCR employed HTBI primers together with the Qiagen OneStep RT-PCR kit. A multiplex PCR was then performed as the second round. MiXCR was run by TCRdb on the multiplex PCR reads, yielding one entry per CDR3 protein. The profile covers about 1.2 million distinct CDR3 sequences, with 35% to 40% appearing a single time and more than 9.5% taken by the ten largest. The CDR3 spans 15 residues. Trimming removed 4 bases from V and 7 bases from J, with 20 bases in between. Germline V gene lookup returns CDR1 SEHNR and CDR2 FQNEAQ (reference sequence).

The specimen sequenced was peripheral blood or thyroid tissue (not recorded which). The clonotype was recovered from an adult man with Graves' hyperthyroidism. The chain is built from TRBV7-9 and TRBJ2-7, with D perhaps TRBD1 or TRBD2 (6 bases each). The CDR3 DNA is TGTGCCAGCAGCTCGCAGGGGACTCCCGCCGGGGAGCAGTACTTC. Its protein product is CASSSQGTPAGEQYF.